This TCR beta chain was retrieved from a study of blood T cell repertoires in COVID-19. Study-level background: COVID-19 samples from acute and convalescent phases originated in the United States, Italy and Spain. Sample material is recorded as cDNA or gDNA derived from T cells, B-cell-depleted T cells, or PBMCs.

In the study's own analysis: Cell counts per sample came from amplifying reference gene primers. Profiled with immunoSEQ multiplex PCR; TCRdb holds only in-frame clones, not every one. V and J calls plus clone size are reproduced from that table; the DNA served to infer D and trimming. The table lists almost 300,000 clones, about 88% of them singletons. The CDR3 is made up of 18 amino acids. The V end lost 0 bases, the J end lost 0 bases, and 15 bases lay between the germline ends. The germline V gene encodes CDR1 MNHEY and CDR2 SMNVEV (reference sequence). The clonotype was recovered from a man between 65 and 79 years old with acute or convalescent COVID-19. The sample taken for sequencing was peripheral blood. The chain joins TRBV27 to TRBJ1-5, with unresolved D. CDR3 loop: CASSLSMSSLYSNQPQHF. CDR3 in DNA: TGTGCCAGCAGTTTATCGATGTCGAGCTTATATAGCAATCAGCCCCAGCATTTT.